A single sample is the source of the 8 T cell receptor beta chains below, sequenced in a study of blood T cell repertoires in COVID-19. Some clones are missing from TCRdb's copy, which holds only in-frame ones; the method was immunoSEQ multiplex PCR. The data show more than 75,000 clones, approximately 90% seen once. The sample was peripheral blood. These receptors came from a man aged 25-45 years with acute or convalescent COVID-19.

V usage is TRBV6-5 and J usage is TRBJ2-5; D perhaps matches TRBD1 (6 bases). The germline V gene has CDR1 MNHEY and CDR2 SVGAGI. Deletions cut 1 base from V and 3 bases from J, with 9 bases between. This CDR3 contains 14 residues. The CDR3 DNA reads as TGTGCCAGCAGTTACTTCGGGACAAAAGAGACCCAGTACTTC. Its protein product is CASSYFGTKETQYF.

The chain joins TRBV6-7 to TRBJ2-1, with 7 positions matching TRBD2. TRBV6-7 is labeled an ORF, and its function is uncertain. V gave up 1 base and J gave up 6 bases; unmatched junction bases: 21. The CDR3 is made up of 20 amino acids. The CDR3 spells CASSYCARDYPRALSNEQFF. CDR3 in DNA: TGTGCCAGCAGTTACTGCGCCCGGGACTACCCCCGGGCATTGAGCAATGAGCAGTTCTTC.

In this sample, this clone turned up many times. The chain couples TRBV2 to TRBJ2-2, with 10 bases aligning to TRBD2. This CDR3 comprises 14 residues. V lost 11 bases and J lost 2; bases outside the gene matches: 5. Germline CDR1 is SNHLY and CDR2 is FYNNEI. The CDR3, as DNA: TGTGCCGTACTAGCGGGATATAACACCGGGGAGCTGTTTTTT. Translated: CAVLAGYNTGELFF.

J is TRBJ2-3 and V is TRBV6-5; possible D gene TRBD2, 6 bases. This CDR3 is built from 15 residues. From germline, CDR1 is MNHEY and CDR2 SVGAGI. With 5 bases removed from V and 0 bases from J, the gap between germline ends came to 12 bases. The CDR3, as DNA: TGTGCCAGCAGTCTCGGGGGACGTAGCACAGATACGCAGTATTTT. Amino acid sequence: CASSLGGRSTDTQYF.

V usage is TRBV7-8 and J usage is TRBJ2-7; perhaps TRBD2 as D (6 bases). CDR1 SGHVS and CDR2 FQNEAQ come from the germline V gene. V was clipped by 3 bases and J by 0 bases, with 9 bases between them. CDR3 length: 14 amino acids. CDR3 residues: CASSLGGGSYEQYF. CDR3 in DNA: TGTGCCAGCAGCTTGGGGGGTGGCTCCTACGAGCAGTACTTC.

This chain connects TRBV6-5 to TRBJ2-7, with 11 bases aligning to TRBD2. Germline lookup yields CDR1 MNHEY and CDR2 SVGAGI. Trimming removed 0 bases from V and 5 bases from J; junction bases left unmatched: 6. This CDR3 contains 16 residues. The chain's CDR3 is CASSYSNGLAGNEQYF. In nucleotides, the CDR3 is TGTGCCAGCAGTTACTCGAACGGACTAGCGGGTAACGAGCAGTACTTC.

In its sample, this clone was seen a few times. The chain recombines TRBV20-1 with TRBJ2-3; possibly TRBD2 for D (5 bases). Germline CDR1 DFQATT, CDR2 SNEGSKA (reference sequence). V lost 5 bases, J lost 6 bases, and 9 bases lay in between. The CDR3 has 11 residues. The CDR3 region has the DNA TGCAGTGCTCTAGCCTACGATACGCAGTATTTT. This codes for CSALAYDTQYF.

V gene TRBV3-1 (or the pseudogene TRBV3-2) combines with J gene TRBJ2-1; maybe TRBD2 (5 bases). There are 15 residues in the CDR3. Per the germline V gene, CDR1 is LGHDT and CDR2 is YNNKEL (reference sequence). Trimming left V 0 bases short and J 2 bases short, with 8 bases between. CDR3 sequence reads: CASSQDRAAYNEQFF. The CDR3 DNA sequence: TGTGCCAGCAGCCAAGATCGAGCGGCCTACAATGAGCAGTTCTTC.